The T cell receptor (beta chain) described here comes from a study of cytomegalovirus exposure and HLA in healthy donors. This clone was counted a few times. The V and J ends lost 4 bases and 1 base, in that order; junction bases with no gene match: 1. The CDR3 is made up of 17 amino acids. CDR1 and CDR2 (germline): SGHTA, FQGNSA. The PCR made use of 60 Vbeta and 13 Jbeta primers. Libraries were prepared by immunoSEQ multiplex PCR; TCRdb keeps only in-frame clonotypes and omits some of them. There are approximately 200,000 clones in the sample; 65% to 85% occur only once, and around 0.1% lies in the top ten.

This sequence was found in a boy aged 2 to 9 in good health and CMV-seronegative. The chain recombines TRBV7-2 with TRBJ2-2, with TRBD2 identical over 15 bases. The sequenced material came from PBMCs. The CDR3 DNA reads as TGTGCCAGCAGCTCGGGACTAGCGGGGGGGAACACCGGGGAGCTGTTTTTT. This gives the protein CASSSGLAGGNTGELFF.